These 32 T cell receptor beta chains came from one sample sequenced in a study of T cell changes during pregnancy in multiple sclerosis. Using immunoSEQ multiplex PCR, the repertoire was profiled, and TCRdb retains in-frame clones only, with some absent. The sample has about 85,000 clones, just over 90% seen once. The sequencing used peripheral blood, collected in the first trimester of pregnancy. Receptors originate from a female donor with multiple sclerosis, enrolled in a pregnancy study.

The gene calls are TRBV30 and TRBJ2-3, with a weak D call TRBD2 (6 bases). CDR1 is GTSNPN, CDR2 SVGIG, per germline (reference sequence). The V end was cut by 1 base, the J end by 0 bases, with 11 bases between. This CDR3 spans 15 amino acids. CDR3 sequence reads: CAWSALALSTDTQYF. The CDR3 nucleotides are TGTGCCTGGAGTGCGCTAGCGTTAAGCACAGATACGCAGTATTTT.

DNA for the CDR3: TGTGCCAGTAGCGAACCCCGGGGGGGCTATAGCACCGGGGAGCTGTTTTTT. As protein: CASSEPRGGYSTGELFF. The rearrangement uses TRBV19 and TRBJ2-2; 8 bases align to TRBD2. V shed 6 bases and J 4 bases; nucleotides not matched to a gene: 13. The CDR3 is made up of 17 amino acids. CDR1 is LNHDA, CDR2 SQIVND, per germline (reference sequence). Full variable domain (outside the CDR3, taken from reference TRBV19 and TRBJ2-2): DGGITQSPKYLFRKEGQNVTLSCEQNLNHDAMYWYRQDPGQGLRLIYYSQIVNDFQKGDIAEGYSVSREKKESFPLTVTSAQKNPTAFYLCASSEPRGGYSTGELFFGEGSRLTVL.

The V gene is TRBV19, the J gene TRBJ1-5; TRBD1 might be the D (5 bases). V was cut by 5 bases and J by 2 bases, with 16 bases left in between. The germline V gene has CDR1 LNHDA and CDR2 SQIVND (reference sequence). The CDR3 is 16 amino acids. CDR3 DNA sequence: TGTGCCAGTAGTCCAGGACCCTCGGGGGGCAATCAGCCCCAGCATTTT. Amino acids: CASSPGPSGGNQPQHF. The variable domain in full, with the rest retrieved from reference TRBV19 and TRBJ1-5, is DGGITQSPKYLFRKEGQNVTLSCEQNLNHDAMYWYRQDPGQGLRLIYYSQIVNDFQKGDIAEGYSVSREKKESFPLTVTSAQKNPTAFYLCASSPGPSGGNQPQHFGDGTRLSIL.

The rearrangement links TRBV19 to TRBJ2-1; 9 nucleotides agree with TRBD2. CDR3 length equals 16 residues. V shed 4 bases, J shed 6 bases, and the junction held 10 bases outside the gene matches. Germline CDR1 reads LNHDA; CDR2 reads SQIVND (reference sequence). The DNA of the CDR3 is TGTGCCAGTAGTACCGATCATAGCGGGGGCCGCAATGAGCAGTTCTTC. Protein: CASSTDHSGGRNEQFF.

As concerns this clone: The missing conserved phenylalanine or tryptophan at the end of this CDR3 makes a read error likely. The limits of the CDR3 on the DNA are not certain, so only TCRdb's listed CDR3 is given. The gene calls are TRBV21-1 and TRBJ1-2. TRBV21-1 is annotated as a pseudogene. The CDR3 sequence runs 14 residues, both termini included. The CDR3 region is CASLMRRQHLLTRV.

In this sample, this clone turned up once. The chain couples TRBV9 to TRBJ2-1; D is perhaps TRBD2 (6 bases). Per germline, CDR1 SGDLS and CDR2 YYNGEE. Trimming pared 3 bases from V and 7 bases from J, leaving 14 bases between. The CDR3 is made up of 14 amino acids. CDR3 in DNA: TGTGCCAGCAGCGGAATTGTGGAGGGGAATGAGCAGTTCTTC. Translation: CASSGIVEGNEQFF.

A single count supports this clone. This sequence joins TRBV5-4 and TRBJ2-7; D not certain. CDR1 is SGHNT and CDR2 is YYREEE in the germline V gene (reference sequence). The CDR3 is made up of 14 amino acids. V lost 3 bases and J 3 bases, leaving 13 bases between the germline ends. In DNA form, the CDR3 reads TGTGCCAGCAGCTCCGACATCCACGTCTACGAGCAGTACTTC. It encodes CASSSDIHVYEQYF.

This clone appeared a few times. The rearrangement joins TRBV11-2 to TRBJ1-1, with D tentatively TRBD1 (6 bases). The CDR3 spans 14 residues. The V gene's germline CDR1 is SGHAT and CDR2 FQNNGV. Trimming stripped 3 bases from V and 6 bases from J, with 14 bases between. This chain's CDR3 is CASSFVGQYAEAFF. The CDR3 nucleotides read TGTGCCAGCAGCTTCGTTGGACAGTACGCTGAAGCTTTCTTT.

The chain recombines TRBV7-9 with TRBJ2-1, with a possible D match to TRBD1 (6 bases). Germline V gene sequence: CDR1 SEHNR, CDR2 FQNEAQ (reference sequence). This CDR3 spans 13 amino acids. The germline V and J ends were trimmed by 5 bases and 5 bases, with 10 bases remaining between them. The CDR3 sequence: CASSLQGHNEQFF. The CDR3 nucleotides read TGTGCCAGCAGCCTACAGGGCCACAATGAGCAGTTCTTC.

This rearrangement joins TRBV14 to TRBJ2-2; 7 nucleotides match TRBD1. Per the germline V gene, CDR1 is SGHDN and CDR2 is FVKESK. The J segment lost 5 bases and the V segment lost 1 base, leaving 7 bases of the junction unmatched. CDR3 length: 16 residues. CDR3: CASSQATGRKTGELFF. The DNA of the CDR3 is TGTGCCAGCAGCCAAGCGACAGGGCGAAAGACCGGGGAGCTGTTTTTT.

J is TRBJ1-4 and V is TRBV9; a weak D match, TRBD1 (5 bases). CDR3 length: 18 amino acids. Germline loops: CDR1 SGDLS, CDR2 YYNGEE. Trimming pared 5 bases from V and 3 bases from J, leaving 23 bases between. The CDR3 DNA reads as TGTGCCAGCAGTGATCAACCGGGACTAAAGTCACCTAATGAAAAACTGTTTTTT. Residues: CASSDQPGLKSPNEKLFF.

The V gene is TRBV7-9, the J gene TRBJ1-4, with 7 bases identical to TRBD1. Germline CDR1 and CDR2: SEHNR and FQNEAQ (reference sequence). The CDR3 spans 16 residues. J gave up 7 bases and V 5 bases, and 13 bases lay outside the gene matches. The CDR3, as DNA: TGTGCCAGCAGCAACAGGGGTCGGATCGGAGGTGAAAAACTGTTTTTT. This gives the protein CASSNRGRIGGEKLFF.

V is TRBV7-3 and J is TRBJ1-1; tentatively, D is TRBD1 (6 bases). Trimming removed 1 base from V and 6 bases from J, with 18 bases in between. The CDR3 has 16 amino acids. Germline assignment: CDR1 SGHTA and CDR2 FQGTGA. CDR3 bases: TGTGCCAGCAGCTTAAGAAGGGGGACCGGAAAATCTGAAGCTTTCTTT. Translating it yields CASSLRRGTGKSEAFF. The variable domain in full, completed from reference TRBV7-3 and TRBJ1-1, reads GAGVSQTPSNKVTEKGKYVELRCDPISGHTALYWYRQSLGQGPEFLIYFQGTGAADDSGLPNDRFFAVRPEGSVSTLKIQRTERGDSAVYLCASSLRRGTGKSEAFFGQGTRLTVV.

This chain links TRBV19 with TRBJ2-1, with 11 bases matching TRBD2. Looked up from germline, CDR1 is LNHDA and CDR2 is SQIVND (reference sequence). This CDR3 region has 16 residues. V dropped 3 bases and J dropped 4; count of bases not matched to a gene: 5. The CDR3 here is CASSMGTSGPYNEQFF. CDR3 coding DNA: TGTGCCAGTAGTATGGGGACTAGCGGCCCATACAATGAGCAGTTCTTC. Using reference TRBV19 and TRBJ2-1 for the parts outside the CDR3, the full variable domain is DGGITQSPKYLFRKEGQNVTLSCEQNLNHDAMYWYRQDPGQGLRLIYYSQIVNDFQKGDIAEGYSVSREKKESFPLTVTSAQKNPTAFYLCASSMGTSGPYNEQFFGPGTRLTVL.

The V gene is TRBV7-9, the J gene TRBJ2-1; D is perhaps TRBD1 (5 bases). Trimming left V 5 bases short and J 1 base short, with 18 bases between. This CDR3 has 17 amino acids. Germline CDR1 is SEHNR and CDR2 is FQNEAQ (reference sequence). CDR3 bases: TGTGCCAGCAGCCGAGAGAGACAGTACCGTTCCTACAATGAGCAGTTCTTC. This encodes CASSRERQYRSYNEQFF.

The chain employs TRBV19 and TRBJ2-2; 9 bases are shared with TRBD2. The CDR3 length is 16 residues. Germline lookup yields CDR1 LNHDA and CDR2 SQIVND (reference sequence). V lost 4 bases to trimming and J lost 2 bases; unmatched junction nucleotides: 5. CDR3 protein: CASSRGGGANTGELFF. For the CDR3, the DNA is TGTGCCAGTAGTAGAGGCGGGGGGGCCAACACCGGGGAGCTGTTTTTT.

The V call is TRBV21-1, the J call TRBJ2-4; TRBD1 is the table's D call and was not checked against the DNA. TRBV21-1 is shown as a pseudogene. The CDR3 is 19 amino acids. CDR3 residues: CASSHATRTEWVAKNIQYF. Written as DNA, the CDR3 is TGTGCCAGCAGCCACGCCACTCGGACAGAGTGGGTAGCCAAAAACATTCAGTACTTC.

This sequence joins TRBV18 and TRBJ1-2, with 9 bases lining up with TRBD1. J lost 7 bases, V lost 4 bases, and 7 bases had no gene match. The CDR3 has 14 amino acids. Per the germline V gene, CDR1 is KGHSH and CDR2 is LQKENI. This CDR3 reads CASSLGTGSSGYTF. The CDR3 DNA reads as TGTGCCAGCTCACTAGGGACAGGGTCCTCTGGCTACACCTTC.

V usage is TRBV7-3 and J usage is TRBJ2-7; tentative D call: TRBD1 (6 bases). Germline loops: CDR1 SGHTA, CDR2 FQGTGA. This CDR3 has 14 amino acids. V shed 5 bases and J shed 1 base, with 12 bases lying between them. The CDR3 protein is CASSPGHQSYEQYF. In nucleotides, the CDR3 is TGTGCCAGCAGCCCGGGACACCAGTCCTACGAGCAGTACTTC.

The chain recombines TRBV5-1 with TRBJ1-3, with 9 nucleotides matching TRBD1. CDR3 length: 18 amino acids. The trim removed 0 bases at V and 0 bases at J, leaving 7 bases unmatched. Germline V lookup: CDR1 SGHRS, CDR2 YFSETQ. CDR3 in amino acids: CASSLAGTGLSSGNTIYF. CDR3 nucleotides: TGCGCCAGCAGCTTGGCCGGGACAGGGCTCTCCTCTGGAAACACCATATATTTT.

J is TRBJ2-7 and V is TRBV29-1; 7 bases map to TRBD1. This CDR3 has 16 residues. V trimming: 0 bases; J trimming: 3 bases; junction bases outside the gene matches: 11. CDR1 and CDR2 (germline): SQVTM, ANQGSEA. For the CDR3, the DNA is TGCAGCGTTGAAGAGAAAGGGGGCAGGAACCTCTACGAGCAGTACTTC. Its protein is CSVEEKGGRNLYEQYF.

CDR3 DNA sequence: TGTGCCAGTAGGATGATAGCTGGGAGCACAGATACGCAGTATTTT. Translated: CASRMIAGSTDTQYF. The chain links TRBV19 to TRBJ2-3; D remains unclear. Germline CDR1 is LNHDA and CDR2 is SQIVND (reference sequence). The CDR3 runs to 15 residues. V lost 6 bases to trimming and J lost 0 bases, with 13 bases between them.

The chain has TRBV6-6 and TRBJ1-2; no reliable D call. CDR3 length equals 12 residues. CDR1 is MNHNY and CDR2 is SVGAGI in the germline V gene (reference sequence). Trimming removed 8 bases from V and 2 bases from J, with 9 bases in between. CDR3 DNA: TGTGCCAGCCGTCAGTTCAACTATGGCTACACCTTC. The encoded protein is CASRQFNYGYTF.

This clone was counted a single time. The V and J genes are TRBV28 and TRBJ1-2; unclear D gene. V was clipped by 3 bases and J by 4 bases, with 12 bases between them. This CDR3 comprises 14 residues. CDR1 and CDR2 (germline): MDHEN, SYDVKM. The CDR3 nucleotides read TGTGCCAGCAGTTTCTCCGGGTTTCGCTATGGCTACACCTTC. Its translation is CASSFSGFRYGYTF.

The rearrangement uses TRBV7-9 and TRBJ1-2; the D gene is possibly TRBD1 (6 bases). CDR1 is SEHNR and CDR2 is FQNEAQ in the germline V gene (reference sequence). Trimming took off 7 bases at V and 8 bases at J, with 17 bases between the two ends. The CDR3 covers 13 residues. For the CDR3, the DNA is TGTGCCAGCAACGGAGGGGGGGCGTGGGGCTACACCTTC. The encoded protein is CASNGGGAWGYTF.

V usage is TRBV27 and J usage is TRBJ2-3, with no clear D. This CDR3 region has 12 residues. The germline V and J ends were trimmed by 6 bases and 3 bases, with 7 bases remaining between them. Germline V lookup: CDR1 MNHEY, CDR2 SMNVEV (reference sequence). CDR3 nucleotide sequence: TGTGCCAGCAGCCGACTTACAGATACGCAGTATTTT. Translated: CASSRLTDTQYF.

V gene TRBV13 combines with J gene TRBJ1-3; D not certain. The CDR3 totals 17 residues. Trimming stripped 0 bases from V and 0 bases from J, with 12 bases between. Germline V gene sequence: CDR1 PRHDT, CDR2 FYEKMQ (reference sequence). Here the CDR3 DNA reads TGTGCCAGCAGCTTAGGCCTGGAGAGGGTCTCTGGAAACACCATATATTTT. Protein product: CASSLGLERVSGNTIYF.

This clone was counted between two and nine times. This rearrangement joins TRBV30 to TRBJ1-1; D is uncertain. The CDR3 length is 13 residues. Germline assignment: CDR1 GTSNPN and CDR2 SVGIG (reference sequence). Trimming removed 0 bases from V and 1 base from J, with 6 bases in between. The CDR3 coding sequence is TGTGCCTGGAGTGTAGCCGGGAACACTGAAGCTTTCTTT. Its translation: CAWSVAGNTEAFF.

CDR3 DNA: TGTGCCAGCAGCCCTTTTAAGGGACTAGCGGGAGAAAACGAGCAGTACTTC. It codes for CASSPFKGLAGENEQYF. This chain joins TRBV14 and TRBJ2-7, with 14 nucleotides matching TRBD2. The trim removed 4 bases at V and 5 bases at J, leaving 10 bases unmatched. Germline CDR1 SGHDN, CDR2 FVKESK. The CDR3 runs 17 residues.

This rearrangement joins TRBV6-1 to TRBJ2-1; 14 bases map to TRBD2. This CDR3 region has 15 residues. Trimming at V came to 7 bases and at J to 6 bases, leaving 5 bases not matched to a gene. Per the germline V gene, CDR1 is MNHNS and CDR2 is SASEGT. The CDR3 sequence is CASKGLAGVPNEQFF. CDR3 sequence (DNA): TGTGCCAGCAAGGGACTAGCGGGAGTCCCCAATGAGCAGTTCTTC.

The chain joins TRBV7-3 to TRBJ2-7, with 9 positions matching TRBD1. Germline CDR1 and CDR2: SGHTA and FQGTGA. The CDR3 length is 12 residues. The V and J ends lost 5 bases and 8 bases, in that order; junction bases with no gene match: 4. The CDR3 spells CASSHDRGKQYF. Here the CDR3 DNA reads TGTGCCAGCAGCCACGACAGGGGGAAGCAGTACTTC.

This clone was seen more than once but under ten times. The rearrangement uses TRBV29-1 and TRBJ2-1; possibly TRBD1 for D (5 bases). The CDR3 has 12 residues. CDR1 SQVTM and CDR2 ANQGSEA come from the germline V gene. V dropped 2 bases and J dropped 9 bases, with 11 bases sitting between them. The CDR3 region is CSVETDIGEQFF. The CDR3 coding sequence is TGCAGCGTTGAAACGGACATCGGTGAGCAGTTCTTC.